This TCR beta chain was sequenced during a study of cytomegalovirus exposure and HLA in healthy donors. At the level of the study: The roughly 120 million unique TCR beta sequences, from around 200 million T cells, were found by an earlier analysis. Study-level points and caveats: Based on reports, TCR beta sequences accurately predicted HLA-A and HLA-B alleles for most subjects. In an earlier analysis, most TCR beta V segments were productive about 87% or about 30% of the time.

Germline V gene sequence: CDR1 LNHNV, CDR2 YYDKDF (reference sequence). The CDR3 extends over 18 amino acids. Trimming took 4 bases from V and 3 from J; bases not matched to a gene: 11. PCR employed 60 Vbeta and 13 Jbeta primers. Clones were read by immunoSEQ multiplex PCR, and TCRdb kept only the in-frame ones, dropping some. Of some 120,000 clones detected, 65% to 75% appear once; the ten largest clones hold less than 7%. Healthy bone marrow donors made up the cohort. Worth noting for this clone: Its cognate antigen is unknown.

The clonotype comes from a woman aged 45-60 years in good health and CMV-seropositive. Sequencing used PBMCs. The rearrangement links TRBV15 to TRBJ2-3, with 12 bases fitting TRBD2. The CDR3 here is CATSKSILAGGLTDTQYF. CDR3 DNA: TGTGCCACCAGCAAATCTATACTAGCGGGGGGCTTAACAGATACGCAGTATTTT.